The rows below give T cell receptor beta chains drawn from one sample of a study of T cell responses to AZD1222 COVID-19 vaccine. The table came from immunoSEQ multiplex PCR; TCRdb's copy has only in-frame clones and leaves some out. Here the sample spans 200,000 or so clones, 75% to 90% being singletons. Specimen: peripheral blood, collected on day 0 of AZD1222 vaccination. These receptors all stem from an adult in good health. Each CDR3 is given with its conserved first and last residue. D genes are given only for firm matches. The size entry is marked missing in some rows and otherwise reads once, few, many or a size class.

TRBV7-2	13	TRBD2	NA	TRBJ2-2	TGTGCCAGCAGCTTAGCGCGGGGGGGGGAGCTGTTTTTT	CASSLARGGELFF
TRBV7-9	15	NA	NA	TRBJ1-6	TGTGCCAGCAGCTTATGGTTTTCCAATGGTTCACCCCTCCACTTT	CASSLWFSNGSPLHF
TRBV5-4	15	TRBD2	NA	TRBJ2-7	TGTGCCAGCAGCCATCCGGGACTAGGTATCTACGAGCAGTACTTC	CASSHPGLGIYEQYF
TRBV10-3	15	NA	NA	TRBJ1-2	TGTGCCATCAGTGAGCAGGGCAAAAACTCGTGGGGCTACACCTTC	CAISEQGKNSWGYTF
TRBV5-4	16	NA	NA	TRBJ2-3	TGTGCCAGCAGCTTGGGATTGGCAGCTAGCACAGATACGCAGTATTTT	CASSLGLAASTDTQYF
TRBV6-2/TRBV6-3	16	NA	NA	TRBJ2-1	TGTGCCAGCAGTTACTCTGGTCGGGGAGATTACAATGAGCAGTTCTTC	CASSYSGRGDYNEQFF
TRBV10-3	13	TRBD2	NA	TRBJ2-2	TGTGCCTTTCGGGAGGGCGACACCGGGGAGCTGTTTTTT	CAFREGDTGELFF
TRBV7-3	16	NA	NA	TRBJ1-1	TGTGCCAGCAGCTTAATGGGAGGGCGAGGGAACACTGAAGCTTTCTTT	CASSLMGGRGNTEAFF
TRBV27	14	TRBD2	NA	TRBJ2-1	TGTGCCAGCAGTTTAACACCGGGGGGGCATGAGCAGTTCTTC	CASSLTPGGHEQFF
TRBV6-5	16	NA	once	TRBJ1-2	TGTGCCAGCAGTTACGCAGGGGTTGTCGCTAACTATGGCTACACCTTC	CASSYAGVVANYGYTF
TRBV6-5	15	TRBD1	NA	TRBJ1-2	TGTGCCAGCAGTCTCGGCCAGGGGGGAGTCTATGGCTACACCTTC	CASSLGQGGVYGYTF
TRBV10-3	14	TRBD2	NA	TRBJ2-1	TGTGCCATCCAGAGCGGGGGAGGTTACAATGAGCAGTTCTTC	CAIQSGGGYNEQFF
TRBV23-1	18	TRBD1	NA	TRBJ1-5	TGCGCCAGCAGTCAATCCGGGACAGACTTTTATAGCAATCAGCCCCAGCATTTT	CASSQSGTDFYSNQPQHF
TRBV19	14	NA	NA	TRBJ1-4	TGTGCCAGTAGTACACGGACAACTAATGAAAAACTGTTTTTT	CASSTRTTNEKLFF
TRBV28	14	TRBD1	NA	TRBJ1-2	TGTGCCAGCAGCACCGGGACAGTTGGGTATGGCTACACCTTC	CASSTGTVGYGYTF
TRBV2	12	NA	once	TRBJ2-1	TGTGCCAGCAGTGGACTAGTCGGTGAGCAGTTCTTC	CASSGLVGEQFF
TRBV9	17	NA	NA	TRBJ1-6	TGTGCCAGCAGCGTGAGTCTTGGGGGTCTGGGTAATTCACCCCTCCACTTT	CASSVSLGGLGNSPLHF
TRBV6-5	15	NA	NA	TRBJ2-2	TGTGCCAGCAGTCACGACAGGATGAACACCGGGGAGCTGTTTTTT	CASSHDRMNTGELFF
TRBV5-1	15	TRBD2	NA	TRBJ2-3	TGCGCCAGCAGCAACGGACTAGTCACCACAGATACGCAGTATTTT	CASSNGLVTTDTQYF
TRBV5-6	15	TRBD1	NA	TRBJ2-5	TGTGCCAGCAGCGCTACAGGGGGCAGTTGGAAGACCCAGTACTTC	CASSATGGSWKTQYF
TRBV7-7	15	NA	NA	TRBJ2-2	TGTGCTAGCAGCTTACGAATAGGGGACACCGGGGAGCTGTTTTTT	CASSLRIGDTGELFF
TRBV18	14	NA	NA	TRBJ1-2	TGTGCCAGCTCGCGGACGGATTCTAACTATGGCTACACCTTC	CASSRTDSNYGYTF
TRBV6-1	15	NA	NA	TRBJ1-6	TGTGCCAGCAGTGAAGCGCTAGGGTTGGGTTCACCCCTCCACTTT	CASSEALGLGSPLHF
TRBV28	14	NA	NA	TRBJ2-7	TGTGCCAGCAGACTCAGCGGAGGGGGCTACGAGCAGTACTTC	CASRLSGGGYEQYF
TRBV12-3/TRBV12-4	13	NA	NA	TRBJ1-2	TGTGCCAGCAGTTTAACAGGAGGCGATGGCTACACCTTC	CASSLTGGDGYTF
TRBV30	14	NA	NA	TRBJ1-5	TGTGCCTGGAGTGTTGGAAATAGCAATCAGCCCCAGCATTTT	CAWSVGNSNQPQHF
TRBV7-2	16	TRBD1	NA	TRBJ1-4	TGTGCCAGCAGCCCACCCCGACAGGGTGTGAATGAAAAACTGTTTTTT	CASSPPRQGVNEKLFF
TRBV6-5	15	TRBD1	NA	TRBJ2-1	TGTGCCAGCAGCAGGACAGGGAGCTCCTACAATGAGCAGTTCTTC	CASSRTGSSYNEQFF
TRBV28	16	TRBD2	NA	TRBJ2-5	TGTGCCAGCAGTTCCCCTCCTAGCGGGAGGGGAGAGACCCAGTACTTC	CASSSPPSGRGETQYF
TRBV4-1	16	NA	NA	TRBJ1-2	TGCGCCAGCAGCCAAGCCTCAGGGGCCGCCGGAGGGGGCTACACCTTC	CASSQASGAAGGGYTF
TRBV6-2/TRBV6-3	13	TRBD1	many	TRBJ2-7	TGTGCCAGCAGTTCCCAGGGGGCCTGGGAGCAGTACTTC	CASSSQGAWEQYF
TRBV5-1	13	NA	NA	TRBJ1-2	TGCGCCAGCAGCTTGGAGCAGGTCGGCGGCTACACCTTC	CASSLEQVGGYTF
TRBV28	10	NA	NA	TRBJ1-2	TGTGCCAGCAGTCTCCACGGCTACACCTTC	CASSLHGYTF
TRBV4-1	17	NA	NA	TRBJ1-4	TGCGCCAGCAGCCGAGGGTTTCTGGTAAGGCAGAAAGAAAAACTGTTTTTT	CASSRGFLVRQKEKLFF
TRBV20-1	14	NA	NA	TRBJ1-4	TGCAGTGCTAGTGCCGGGACGGCCTTTGAAAAACTGTTTTTT	CSASAGTAFEKLFF
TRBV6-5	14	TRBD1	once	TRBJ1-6	TGTGCCAGCATGAGGACAGGGTCGAATTCACCCCTCCACTTT	CASMRTGSNSPLHF
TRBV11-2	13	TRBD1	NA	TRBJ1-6	TGTGCCAGCAGCGCAGACAGGGGGCGTCCCCTCCACTTT	CASSADRGRPLHF
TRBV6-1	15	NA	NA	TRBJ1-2	TGTGCCAGCAGTGAAGGGGACCTGCGGGGGAATGGCTACACCTTC	CASSEGDLRGNGYTF
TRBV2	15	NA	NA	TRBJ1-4	TGTGCCAGCAGTCAAAGGGGCCCATCCGGCGAGCAACTGTTTTTT	CASSQRGPSGEQLFF
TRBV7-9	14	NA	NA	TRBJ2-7	TGTGCCAGCAGCCTCCGGGACCGAACCTACGAGCAGTACTTC	CASSLRDRTYEQYF
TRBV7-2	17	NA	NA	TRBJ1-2	TGTGCCAGCAGCTTAGCTTGGGCAGTCGAGTTGGCAGATGGCTACACCTTC	CASSLAWAVELADGYTF
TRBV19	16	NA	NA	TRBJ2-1	TGTGCCAGTAGCCCCCCCTTAGGGGCGGGTTACAATGAGCAGTTCTTC	CASSPPLGAGYNEQFF
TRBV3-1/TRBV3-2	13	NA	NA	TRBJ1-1	TGTGCCAGCAGCCTCACAGAGGGCACTGAAGCTTTCTTT	CASSLTEGTEAFF
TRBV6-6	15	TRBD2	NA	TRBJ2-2	TGTGCCAGCAGCCCGGGGACTAGCGGTACCGGGGAGCTGTTTTTT	CASSPGTSGTGELFF
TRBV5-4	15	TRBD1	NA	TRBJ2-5	TGTGCCAGCAGCAGCCGGGACAGGGGCGGAGAGACCCAGTACTTC	CASSSRDRGGETQYF
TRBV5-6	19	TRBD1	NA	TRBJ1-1	TGTGCCAGCAGCTTGGGGGACAGGTCAATCCTTACCATGAACACTGAAGCTTTCTTT	CASSLGDRSILTMNTEAFF
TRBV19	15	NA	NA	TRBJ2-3	TGTGCCAGTAGTGGCCTAGCAGTTAGCACAGATACGCAGTATTTT	CASSGLAVSTDTQYF
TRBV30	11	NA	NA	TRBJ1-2	TGTGCCTGGACCCACAACTATGGCTACACCTTC	CAWTHNYGYTF
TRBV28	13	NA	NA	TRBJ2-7	TGTGCCAGTGCGGCTACAGTCTCCTACGAGCAGTACTTC	CASAATVSYEQYF
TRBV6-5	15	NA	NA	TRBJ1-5	TGTGCCAGCAGCTCTACCGGGACTGCCGATCAGCCCCAGCATTTT	CASSSTGTADQPQHF
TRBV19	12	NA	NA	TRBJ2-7	TGTGCCAGTAGCCCCATGGGGGACGAGCAGTACTTC	CASSPMGDEQYF
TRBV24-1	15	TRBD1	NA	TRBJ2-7	TGTGCCACCAGTGATTCGGGACAGGAACCCTACGAGCAGTACTTC	CATSDSGQEPYEQYF
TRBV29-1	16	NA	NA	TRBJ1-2	TGCAGCGTTGTGCCCCGGGCCTCCCTCATCGACTATGGCTACACCTTC	CSVVPRASLIDYGYTF
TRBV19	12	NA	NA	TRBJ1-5	TGTGCCAGTAGTATCGGAGATCAGCCCCAGCATTTT	CASSIGDQPQHF